The T cell receptor (beta chain) under discussion was sequenced for a study of beta chain features in type 1 diabetes. The CDR3 spans 14 residues. Trimming stripped 0 bases from V and 2 bases from J, with 9 bases between. Per the germline V gene, CDR1 is SGHRS and CDR2 is YFSETQ. Central memory, naive, regulatory and stem cell-like memory CD4+ cells were sorted by CD45RO/CCR7/CD25/CD127/CD95/CD27. Purity exceeding 98% was reached by all sorted populations. The sample holds a few counts of this clone. Antigen unknown. Other DNA sequences of this sample code for an identical CDR3. The sequenced template was cDNA made from the entire isolated RNA. Each sample of naive, central memory or regulatory T cells had, on average, about 3.6 million reads. Only in-frame clones appear in the TCRdb table, and some are missing; sequencing was by immunoSEQ multiplex PCR. The sample includes hundreds of thousands of clones, roughly 16% of them seen just once.

Whole-study findings and limits: Among all four CD4+ subsets, Type 1 diabetes patients had TCRB CDR3s that were moderately but significantly shorter.

Sequenced: naive CD4+ T cells from blood. The sequence derives from a woman between 18 and 29 years old in good health. V gene TRBV5-1 combines with J gene TRBJ2-7; D is perhaps TRBD2 (6 bases). The CDR3: CASSLAGATYEQYF. The CDR3 DNA reads as TGCGCCAGCAGCTTGGCGGGAGCCACCTACGAGCAGTACTTC.